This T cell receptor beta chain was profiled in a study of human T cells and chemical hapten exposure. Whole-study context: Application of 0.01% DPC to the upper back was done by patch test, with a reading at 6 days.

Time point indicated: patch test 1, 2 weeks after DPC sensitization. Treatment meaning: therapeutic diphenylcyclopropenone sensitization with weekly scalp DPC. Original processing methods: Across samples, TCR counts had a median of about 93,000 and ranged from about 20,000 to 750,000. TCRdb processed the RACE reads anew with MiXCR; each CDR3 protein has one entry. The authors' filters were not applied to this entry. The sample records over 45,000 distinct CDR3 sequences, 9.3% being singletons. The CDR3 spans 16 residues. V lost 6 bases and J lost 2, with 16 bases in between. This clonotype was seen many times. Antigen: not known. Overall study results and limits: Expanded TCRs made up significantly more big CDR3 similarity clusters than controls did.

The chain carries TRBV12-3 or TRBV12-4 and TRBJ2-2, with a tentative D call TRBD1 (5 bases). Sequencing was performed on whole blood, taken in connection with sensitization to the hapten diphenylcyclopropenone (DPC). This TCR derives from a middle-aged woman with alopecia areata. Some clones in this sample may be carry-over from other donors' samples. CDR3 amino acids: CASSFRVTTNTGELFF. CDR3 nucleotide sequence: TGTGCCAGCAGCTTCAGGGTGACGACCAACACCGGGGAGCTGTTTTTT.